This TCR beta chain emerged from a study of chemoradiotherapy in HPV16-positive cancers. Study-level results: During treatment, candidate HPV-specific clones and E7-related motifs expanded in tumor. Functional assays defining HPV-specific T cells used only two HPV16-positive patients.

As concerns this clone: Its antigen remains unidentified.

Deletions cut 6 bases from V and 0 bases from J, with 9 bases between. The CDR3 has 14 residues. Germline loops: CDR1 KGHSH, CDR2 LQKENI. Repertoires were generated with immunoSEQ multiplex PCR, while TCRdb's copy carries only in-frame clones and drops some. The sample shows several thousand clones, approximately 80% of them seen only once. The genes are TRBV18 and TRBJ1-5; D gene ambiguous. This clonotype originated in a human donor with HPV-associated anogenital cancer. Sample acquisition took place from a patient who underwent chemoradiotherapy. This CDR3 is CASSEAASNQPQHF. The DNA of the CDR3 is TGTGCCAGCTCGGAAGCAGCTAGCAATCAGCCCCAGCATTTT.